This TCR beta chain was sequenced in a study of cytomegalovirus exposure and HLA in healthy donors. V was clipped by 3 bases and J by 6 bases, with 9 bases between them. CDR1 and CDR2 from the germline V gene are MNHNS and SASEGT. This CDR3 spans 13 amino acids. PCR primers comprised 60 Vbeta and 13 Jbeta primers. The data were produced by immunoSEQ multiplex PCR, yet TCRdb's version contains in-frame clones alone and is incomplete. Of under 75,000 clones in the sample, 70% to 90% are singletons; the top ten hold 2%. The chain is built from TRBV6-1 and TRBJ2-1; D gene ambiguous. This TCR came from a woman in her thirties in good health and CMV-seronegative. The material sequenced was PBMCs. CDR3 in DNA: TGTGCCAGCAGTGACTTCCCTCTCAATGAGCAGTTCTTC. Its translation is CASSDFPLNEQFF.